In this sample, the clone carrying this T cell receptor beta chain turned up a few times. The CDR3 length is 20 residues. J was trimmed by 4 bases and V by 5 bases; bases with no gene match: 21. Germline CDR1 is DFQATT and CDR2 is SNEGSKA (reference sequence). The data were taken from a study of identical twins. TCRdb re-called the 5' RACE reads through MiXCR, storing one row per CDR3 protein. The sample yields 750,000 to 950,000 distinct CDR3 sequences, roughly an eighth seen once. The same data also went into a second study, on yellow fever vaccine responses in identical twins.

Sequencing input: PBMCs. The chain employs TRBV20-1 and TRBJ2-1, with 12 bases matching TRBD2. This receptor was taken from a woman younger than 35 in good health. As DNA, the CDR3 is TGCAGTGCTGCGCGGGCCCGGGGGGCTAGCGGGAGGGCCATATACAATGAGCAGTTCTTC. Protein: CSAARARGASGRAIYNEQFF.